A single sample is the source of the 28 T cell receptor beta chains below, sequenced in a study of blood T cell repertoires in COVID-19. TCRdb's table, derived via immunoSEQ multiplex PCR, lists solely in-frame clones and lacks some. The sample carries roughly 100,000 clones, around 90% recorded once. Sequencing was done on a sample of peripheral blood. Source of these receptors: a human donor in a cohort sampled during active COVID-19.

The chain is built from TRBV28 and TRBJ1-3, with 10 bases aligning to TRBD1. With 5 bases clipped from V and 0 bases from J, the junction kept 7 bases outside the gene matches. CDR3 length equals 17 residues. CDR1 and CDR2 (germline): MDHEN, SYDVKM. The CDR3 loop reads CASSDPGQGSSGNTIYF. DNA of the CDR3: TGTGCCAGCAGTGACCCGGGACAGGGGAGCTCTGGAAACACCATATATTTT.

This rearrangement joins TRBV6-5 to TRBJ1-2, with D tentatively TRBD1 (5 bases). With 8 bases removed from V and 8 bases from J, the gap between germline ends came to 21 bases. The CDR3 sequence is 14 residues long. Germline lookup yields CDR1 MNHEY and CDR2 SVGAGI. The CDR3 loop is CASRSGGEVSGYTF. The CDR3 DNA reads TGTGCCAGCCGGTCTGGGGGGGAAGTGTCCGGCTACACCTTC.

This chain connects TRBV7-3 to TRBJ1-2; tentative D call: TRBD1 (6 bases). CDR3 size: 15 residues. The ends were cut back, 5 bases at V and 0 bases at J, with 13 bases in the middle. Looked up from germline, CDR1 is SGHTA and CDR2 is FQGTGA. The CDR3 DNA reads TGTGCCAGCAGCCTCCAGACAGGAGCTAACTATGGCTACACCTTC. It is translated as CASSLQTGANYGYTF.

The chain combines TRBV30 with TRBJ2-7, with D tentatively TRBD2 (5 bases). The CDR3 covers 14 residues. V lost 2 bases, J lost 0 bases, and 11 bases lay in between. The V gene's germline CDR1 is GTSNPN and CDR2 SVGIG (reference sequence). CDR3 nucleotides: TGTGCCTGGAGTACCGGGGTTACCTCCTACGAGCAGTACTTC. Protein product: CAWSTGVTSYEQYF.

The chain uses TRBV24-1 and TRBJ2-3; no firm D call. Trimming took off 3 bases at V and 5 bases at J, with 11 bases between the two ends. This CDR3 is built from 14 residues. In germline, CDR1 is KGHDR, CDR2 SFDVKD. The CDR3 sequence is CATSDANLIDTQYF. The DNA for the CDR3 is TGTGCCACCAGTGATGCGAACTTAATAGATACGCAGTATTTT.

CDR3 DNA: TGTGCCAGCAGTGGACAGGGAGCTGACACCGGGGAGCTGTTTTTT. Protein product: CASSGQGADTGELFF. The chain employs TRBV2 and TRBJ2-2, with 7 positions matching TRBD1. The trim removed 4 bases at V and 3 bases at J, leaving 5 bases unmatched. The CDR3 runs 15 residues. CDR1 and CDR2 from the germline V gene are SNHLY and FYNNEI.

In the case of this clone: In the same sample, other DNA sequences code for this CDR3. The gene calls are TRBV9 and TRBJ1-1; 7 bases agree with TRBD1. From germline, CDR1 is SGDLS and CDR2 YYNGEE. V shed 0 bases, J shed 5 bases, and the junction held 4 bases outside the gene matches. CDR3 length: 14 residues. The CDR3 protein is CASSVVGGGTEAFF. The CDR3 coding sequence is TGTGCCAGCAGCGTAGTAGGGGGCGGGACTGAAGCTTTCTTT.

The CDR3 loop is CASSQGLAGGQETQYF. In nucleotides, the CDR3 is TGTGCCAGCAGCCAGGGACTAGCGGGGGGCCAAGAGACCCAGTACTTC. V and J are TRBV5-6 and TRBJ2-5; 15 nucleotides agree with TRBD2. Trimming at V came to 4 bases and at J to 1 base, leaving 2 bases not matched to a gene. Germline lookup yields CDR1 SGHDT and CDR2 YYEEEE. This CDR3 is built from 16 residues.

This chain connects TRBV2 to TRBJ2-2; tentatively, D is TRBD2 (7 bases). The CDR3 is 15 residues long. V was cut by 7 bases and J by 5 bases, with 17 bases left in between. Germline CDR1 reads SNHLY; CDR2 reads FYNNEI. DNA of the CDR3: TGTGCCAGCAAGTTAGGGGGGGCGTTAACCGGGGAGCTGTTTTTT. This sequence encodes CASKLGGALTGELFF.

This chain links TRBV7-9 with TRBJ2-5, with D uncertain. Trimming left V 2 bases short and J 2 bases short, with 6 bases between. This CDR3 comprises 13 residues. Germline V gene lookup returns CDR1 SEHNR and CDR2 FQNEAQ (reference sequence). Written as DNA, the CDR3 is TGTGCCAGCAGCTTAACAGTACAAGAGACCCAGTACTTC. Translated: CASSLTVQETQYF.

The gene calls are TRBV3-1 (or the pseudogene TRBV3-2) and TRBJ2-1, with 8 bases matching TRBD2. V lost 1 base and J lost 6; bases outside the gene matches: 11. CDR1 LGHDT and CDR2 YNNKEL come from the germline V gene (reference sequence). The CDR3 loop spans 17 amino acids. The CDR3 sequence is CASSQVNSGAPRNEQFF. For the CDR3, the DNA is TGTGCCAGCAGCCAAGTGAATAGCGGGGCGCCTCGCAATGAGCAGTTCTTC.

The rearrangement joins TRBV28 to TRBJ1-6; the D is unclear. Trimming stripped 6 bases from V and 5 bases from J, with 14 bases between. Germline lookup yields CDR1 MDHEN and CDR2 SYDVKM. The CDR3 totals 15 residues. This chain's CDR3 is CASSPANLNNSPLHF. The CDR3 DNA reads TGTGCCAGCAGCCCAGCGAACCTCAATAATTCACCCCTCCACTTT.

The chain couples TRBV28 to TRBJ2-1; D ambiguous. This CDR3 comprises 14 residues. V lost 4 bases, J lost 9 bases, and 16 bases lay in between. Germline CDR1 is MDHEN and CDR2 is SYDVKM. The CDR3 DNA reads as TGTGCCAGCAGTTCGGGTCCCGCCGGCGGTGAGCAGTTCTTC. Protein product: CASSSGPAGGEQFF.

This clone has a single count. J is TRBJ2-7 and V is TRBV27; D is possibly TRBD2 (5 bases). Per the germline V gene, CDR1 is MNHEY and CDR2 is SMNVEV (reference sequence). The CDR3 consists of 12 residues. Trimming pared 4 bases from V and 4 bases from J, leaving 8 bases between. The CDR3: CASSSPGYEQYF. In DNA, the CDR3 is TGTGCCAGCAGTTCCCCGGGGTACGAGCAGTACTTC.

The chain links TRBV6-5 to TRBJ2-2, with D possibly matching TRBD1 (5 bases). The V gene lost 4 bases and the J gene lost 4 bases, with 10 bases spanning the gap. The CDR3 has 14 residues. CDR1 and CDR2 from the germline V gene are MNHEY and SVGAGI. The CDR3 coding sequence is TGTGCCAGCAGTTGGCGACAGCTCACCGGGGAGCTGTTTTTT. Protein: CASSWRQLTGELFF.

The DNA of the CDR3 is TGTGCCACCAGTAGAAGCAGGGGGCTAGGGGAGACCCAGTACTTC. It is translated as CATSRSRGLGETQYF. The chain couples TRBV15 to TRBJ2-5; 8 nucleotides line up with TRBD1. V lost 6 bases, J lost 5 bases, and 11 bases stayed unmatched. Germline V gives CDR1 LNHNV, CDR2 YYDKDF (reference sequence). The CDR3 sequence is 15 residues long.

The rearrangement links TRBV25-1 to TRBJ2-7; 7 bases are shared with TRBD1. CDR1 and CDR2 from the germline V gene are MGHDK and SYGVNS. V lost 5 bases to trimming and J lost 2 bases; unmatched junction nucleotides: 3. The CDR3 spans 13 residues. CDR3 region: CASSIGGPYEQYF. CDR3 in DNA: TGTGCCAGCAGTATAGGGGGCCCCTACGAGCAGTACTTC.

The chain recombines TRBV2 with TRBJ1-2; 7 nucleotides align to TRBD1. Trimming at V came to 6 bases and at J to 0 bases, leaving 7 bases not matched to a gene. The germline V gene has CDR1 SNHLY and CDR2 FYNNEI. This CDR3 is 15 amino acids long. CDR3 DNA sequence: TGTGCCAGCAGACTACAGGGGCCATCTAACTATGGCTACACCTTC. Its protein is CASRLQGPSNYGYTF.

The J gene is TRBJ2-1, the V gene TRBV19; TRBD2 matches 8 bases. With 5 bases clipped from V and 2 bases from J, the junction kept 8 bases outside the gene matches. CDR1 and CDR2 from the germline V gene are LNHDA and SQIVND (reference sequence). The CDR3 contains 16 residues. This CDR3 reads CASSLYGGGPYNEQFF. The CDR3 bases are TGTGCCAGTAGTTTATACGGGGGGGGTCCCTACAATGAGCAGTTCTTC.

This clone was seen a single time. DNA of the CDR3: TGTGCCAGCAGCCCGAGCCGATACTATGACAATGAGCAGTTCTTC. Its translation: CASSPSRYYDNEQFF. The chain uses TRBV11-1 and TRBJ2-1; D ambiguous. Trimming took 5 bases from V and 5 from J, leaving 16 bases between them. This CDR3 comprises 15 residues. CDR1 is SGHAT and CDR2 is FQDESV in the germline V gene (reference sequence). The full variable domain, completed using reference TRBV11-1 and TRBJ2-1, is EAEVAQSPRYKITEKSQAVAFWCDPISGHATLYWYRQILGQGPELLVQFQDESVVDDSQLPKDRFSAERLKGVDSTLKIQPAELGDSAMYLCASSPSRYYDNEQFFGPGTRLTVL.

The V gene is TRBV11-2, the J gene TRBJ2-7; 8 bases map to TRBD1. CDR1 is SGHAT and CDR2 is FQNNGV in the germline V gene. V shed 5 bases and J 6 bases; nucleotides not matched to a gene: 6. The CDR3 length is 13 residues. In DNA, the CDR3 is TGTGCCAGCAGCCCCGGACAGGGCGGCGAGCAGTACTTC. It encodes CASSPGQGGEQYF.

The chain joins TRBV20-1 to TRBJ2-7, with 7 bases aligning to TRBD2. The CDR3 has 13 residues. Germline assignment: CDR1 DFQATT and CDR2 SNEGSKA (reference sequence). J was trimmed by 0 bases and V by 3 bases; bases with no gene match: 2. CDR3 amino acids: CSASLAVSYEQYF. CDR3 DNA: TGCAGTGCTAGTCTAGCGGTCTCCTACGAGCAGTACTTC.

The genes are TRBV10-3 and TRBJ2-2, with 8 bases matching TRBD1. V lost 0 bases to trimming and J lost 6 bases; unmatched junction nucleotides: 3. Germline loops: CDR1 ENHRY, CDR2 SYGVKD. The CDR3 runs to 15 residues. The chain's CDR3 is CAISESGQAPGELFF. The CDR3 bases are TGTGCCATCAGTGAGTCGGGACAGGCTCCCGGGGAGCTGTTTTTT.

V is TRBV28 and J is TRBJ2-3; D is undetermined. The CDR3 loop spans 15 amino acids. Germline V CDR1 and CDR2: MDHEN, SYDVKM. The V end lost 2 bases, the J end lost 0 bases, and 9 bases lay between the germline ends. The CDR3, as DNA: TGTGCCAGCAGTTTAACAGCCGATAGCACAGATACGCAGTATTTT. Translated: CASSLTADSTDTQYF.

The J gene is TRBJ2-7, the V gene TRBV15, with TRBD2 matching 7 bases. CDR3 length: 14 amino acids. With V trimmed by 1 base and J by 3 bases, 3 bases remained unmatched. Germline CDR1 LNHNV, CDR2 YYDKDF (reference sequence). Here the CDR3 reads CATSRGGGLYEQYF. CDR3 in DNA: TGTGCCACCAGCAGAGGGGGGGGACTCTACGAGCAGTACTTC.

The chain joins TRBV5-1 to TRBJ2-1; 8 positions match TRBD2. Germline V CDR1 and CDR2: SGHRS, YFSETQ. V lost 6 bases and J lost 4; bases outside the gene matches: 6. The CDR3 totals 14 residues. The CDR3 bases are TGCGCCAGCAAACTAGCGGAGGGGTACAATGAGCAGTTCTTC. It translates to CASKLAEGYNEQFF.

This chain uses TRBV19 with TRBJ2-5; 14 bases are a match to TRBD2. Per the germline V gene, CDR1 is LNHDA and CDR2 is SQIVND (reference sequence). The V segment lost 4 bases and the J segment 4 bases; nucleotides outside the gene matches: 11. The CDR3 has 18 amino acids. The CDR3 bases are TGTGCCAGTAGTAAGGGGACTAGCGGGAGTGGATTCGTAGAGACCCAGTACTTC. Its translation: CASSKGTSGSGFVETQYF.

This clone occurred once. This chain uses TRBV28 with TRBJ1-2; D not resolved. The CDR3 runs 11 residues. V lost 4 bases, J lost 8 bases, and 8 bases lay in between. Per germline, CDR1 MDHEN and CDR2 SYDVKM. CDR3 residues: CASSSGGGYTF. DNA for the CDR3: TGTGCCAGCAGTTCGGGTGGAGGCTACACCTTC.